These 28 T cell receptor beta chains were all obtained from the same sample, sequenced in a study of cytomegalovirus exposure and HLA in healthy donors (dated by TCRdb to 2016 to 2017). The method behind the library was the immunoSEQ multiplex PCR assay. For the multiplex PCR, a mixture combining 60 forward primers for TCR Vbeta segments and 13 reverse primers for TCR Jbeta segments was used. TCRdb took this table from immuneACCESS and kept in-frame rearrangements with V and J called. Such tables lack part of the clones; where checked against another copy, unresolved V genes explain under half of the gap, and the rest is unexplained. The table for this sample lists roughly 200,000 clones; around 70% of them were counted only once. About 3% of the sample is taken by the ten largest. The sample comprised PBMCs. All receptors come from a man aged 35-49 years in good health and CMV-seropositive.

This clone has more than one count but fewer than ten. CDR3 coding DNA: TGCGCCAGCAGCTTGCGACAGGGATGGGGGAATGAGCAGTTCTTC. This gives the protein CASSLRQGWGNEQFF. The V gene is TRBV5-1, the J gene TRBJ2-1; 7 bases are shared with TRBD1. CDR3 size: 15 residues. J lost 7 bases, V lost 1 base, and 8 bases had no gene match. From germline, CDR1 is SGHRS and CDR2 YFSETQ.

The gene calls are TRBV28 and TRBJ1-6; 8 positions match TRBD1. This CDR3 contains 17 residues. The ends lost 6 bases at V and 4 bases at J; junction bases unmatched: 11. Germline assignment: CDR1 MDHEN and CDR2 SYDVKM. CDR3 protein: CASSLPQGAVYNSPLHF. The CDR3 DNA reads TGTGCCAGCAGCCTCCCGCAGGGGGCGGTGTATAATTCACCCCTCCACTTT. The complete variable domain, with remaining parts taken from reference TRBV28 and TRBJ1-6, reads DVKVTQSSRYLVKRTGEKVFLECVQDMDHENMFWYRQDPGLGLRLIYFSYDVKMKEKGDIPEGYSVSREKKERFSLILESASTNQTSMYLCASSLPQGAVYNSPLHFGNGTRLTVT.

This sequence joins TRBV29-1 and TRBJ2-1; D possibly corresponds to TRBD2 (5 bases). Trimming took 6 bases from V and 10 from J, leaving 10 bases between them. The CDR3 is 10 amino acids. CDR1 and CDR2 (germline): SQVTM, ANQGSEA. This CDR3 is CSVGWEEQFF. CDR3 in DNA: TGCAGCGTGGGGTGGGAGGAGCAGTTCTTC.

The CDR3 loop is CAISVRDSGANVLTF. The CDR3, as DNA: TGTGCCATCAGTGTGAGGGACTCGGGGGCCAACGTCCTGACTTTC. This chain joins TRBV10-3 and TRBJ2-6; D may be TRBD2 (6 bases). CDR3 length: 15 amino acids. Germline loops: CDR1 ENHRY, CDR2 SYGVKD. The germline V and J ends were trimmed by 4 bases and 4 bases, with 11 bases remaining between them.

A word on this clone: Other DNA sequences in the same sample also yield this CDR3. The CDR3 protein is CASSLDSLAGELFF. The CDR3 nucleotides read TGCGCCAGCAGCTTGGACAGCCTCGCCGGGGAGCTGTTTTTT. This chain links TRBV5-1 with TRBJ2-2; no firm D call. From germline, CDR1 is SGHRS and CDR2 YFSETQ. The CDR3 extends over 14 amino acids. The V end was cut by 0 bases, the J end by 6 bases, with 9 bases between.

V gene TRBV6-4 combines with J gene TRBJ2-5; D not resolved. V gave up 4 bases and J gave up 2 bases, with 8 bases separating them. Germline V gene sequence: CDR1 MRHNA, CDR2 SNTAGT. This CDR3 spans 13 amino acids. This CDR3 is CASSVNRQETQYF. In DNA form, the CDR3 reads TGTGCCAGCAGTGTAAACAGACAAGAGACCCAGTACTTC.

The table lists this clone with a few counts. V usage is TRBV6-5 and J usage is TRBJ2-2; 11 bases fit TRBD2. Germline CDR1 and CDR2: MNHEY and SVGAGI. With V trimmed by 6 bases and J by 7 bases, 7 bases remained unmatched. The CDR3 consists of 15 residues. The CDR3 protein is CASRSHTSGGGELFF. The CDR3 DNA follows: TGTGCCAGCAGGTCCCATACTAGCGGGGGCGGGGAGCTGTTTTTT.

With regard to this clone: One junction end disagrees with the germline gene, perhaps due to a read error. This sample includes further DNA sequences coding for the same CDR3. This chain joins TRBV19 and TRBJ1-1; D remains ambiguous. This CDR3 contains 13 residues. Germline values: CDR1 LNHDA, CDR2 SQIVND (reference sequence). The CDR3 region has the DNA TGTGCCAGCAGTATTGGTGGGCCCACTGAAGCTTTCTTT. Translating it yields CASSIGGPTEAFF. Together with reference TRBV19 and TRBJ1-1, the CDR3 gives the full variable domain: DGGITQSPKYLFRKEGQNVTLSCEQNLNHDAMYWYRQDPGQGLRLIYYSQIVNDFQKGDIAEGYSVSREKKESFPLTVTSAQKNPTAFYLCASSIGGPTEAFFGQGTRLTVV.

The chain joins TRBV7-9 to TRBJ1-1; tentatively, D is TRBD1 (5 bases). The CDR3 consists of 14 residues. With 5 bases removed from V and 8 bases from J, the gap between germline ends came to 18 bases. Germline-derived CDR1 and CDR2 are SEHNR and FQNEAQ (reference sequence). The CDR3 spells CASSPRTGVKEAFF. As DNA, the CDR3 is TGTGCCAGCAGCCCCCGGACGGGGGTGAAGGAAGCTTTCTTT.

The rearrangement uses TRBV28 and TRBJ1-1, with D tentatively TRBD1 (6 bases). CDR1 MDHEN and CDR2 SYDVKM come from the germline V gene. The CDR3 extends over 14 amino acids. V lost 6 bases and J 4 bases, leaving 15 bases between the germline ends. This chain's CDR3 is CASRYSGEGTEAFF. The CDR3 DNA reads TGTGCCAGCAGGTATTCAGGGGAAGGCACTGAAGCTTTCTTT.

The DNA for the CDR3 is TGTGCCAGCAGCTTGGGGAGTCGGGGTAGGGTCGAGCAGTACTTC. This sequence encodes CASSLGSRGRVEQYF. The genes are TRBV5-4 and TRBJ2-5, with a weak D call TRBD2 (5 bases). The J call is doubtful: the DNA matches TRBJ2-7 better. The germline V gene has CDR1 SGHNT and CDR2 YYREEE (reference sequence). The length of the CDR3 is 15 residues.

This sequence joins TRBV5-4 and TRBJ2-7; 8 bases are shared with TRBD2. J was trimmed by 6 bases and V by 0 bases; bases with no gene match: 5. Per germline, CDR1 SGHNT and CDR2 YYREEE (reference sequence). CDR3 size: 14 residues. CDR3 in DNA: TGTGCCAGCAGCTTGGCGGGGGGGCCGGGCGAGCAGTACTTC. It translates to CASSLAGGPGEQYF.

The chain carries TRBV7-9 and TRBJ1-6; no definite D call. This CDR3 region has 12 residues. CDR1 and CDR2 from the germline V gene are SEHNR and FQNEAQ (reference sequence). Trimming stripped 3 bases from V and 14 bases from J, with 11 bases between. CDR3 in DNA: TGTGCCAGCAGCTTCACCGGGATAACCCTCCACTTT. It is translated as CASSFTGITLHF.

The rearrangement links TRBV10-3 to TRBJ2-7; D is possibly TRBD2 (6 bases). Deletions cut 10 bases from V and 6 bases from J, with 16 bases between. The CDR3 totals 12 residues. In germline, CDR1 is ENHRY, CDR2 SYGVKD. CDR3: CATTPAGSEQYF. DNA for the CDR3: TGTGCCACCACCCCCGCGGGAAGCGAGCAGTACTTC.

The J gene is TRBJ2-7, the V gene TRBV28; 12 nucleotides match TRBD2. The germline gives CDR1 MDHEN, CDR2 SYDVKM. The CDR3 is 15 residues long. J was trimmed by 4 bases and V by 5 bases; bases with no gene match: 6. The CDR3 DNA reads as TGTGCCAGCAGTAATCTAGCGGGGGGGAGATACGAGCAGTACTTC. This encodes CASSNLAGGRYEQYF. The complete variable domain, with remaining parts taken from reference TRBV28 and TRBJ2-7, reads DVKVTQSSRYLVKRTGEKVFLECVQDMDHENMFWYRQDPGLGLRLIYFSYDVKMKEKGDIPEGYSVSREKKERFSLILESASTNQTSMYLCASSNLAGGRYEQYFGPGTRLTVT.

This chain's CDR3 is CASSELPGQGGGADTQYF. The CDR3 nucleotides are TGTGCCAGCAGCGAGCTACCCGGACAGGGCGGTGGGGCAGATACGCAGTATTTT. The chain uses TRBV9 and TRBJ2-3, with 8 positions matching TRBD1. There are 18 residues in the CDR3. Germline loops: CDR1 SGDLS, CDR2 YYNGEE. V was clipped by 3 bases and J by 4 bases; unmatched bases: 16.

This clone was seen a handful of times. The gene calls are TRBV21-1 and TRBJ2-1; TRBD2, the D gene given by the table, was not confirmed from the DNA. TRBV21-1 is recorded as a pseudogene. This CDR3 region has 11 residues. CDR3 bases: TGTGCCAACGTGAAACGGAATGAGCAGTTCTTC. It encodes CANVKRNEQFF.

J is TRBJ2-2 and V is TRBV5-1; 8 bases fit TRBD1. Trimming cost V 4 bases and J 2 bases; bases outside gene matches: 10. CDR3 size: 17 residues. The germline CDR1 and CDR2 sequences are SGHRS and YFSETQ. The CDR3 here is CASSRGQGAYNTGELFF. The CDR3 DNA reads TGCGCCAGCAGCCGAGGGCAGGGGGCCTATAACACCGGGGAGCTGTTTTTT.

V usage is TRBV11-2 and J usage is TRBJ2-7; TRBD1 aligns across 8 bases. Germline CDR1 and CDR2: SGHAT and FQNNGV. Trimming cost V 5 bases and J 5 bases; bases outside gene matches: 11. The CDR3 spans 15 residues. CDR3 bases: TGTGCCAGCAGCAGAACCGGACAGGGCGGCCACGAGCAGTACTTC. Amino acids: CASSRTGQGGHEQYF.

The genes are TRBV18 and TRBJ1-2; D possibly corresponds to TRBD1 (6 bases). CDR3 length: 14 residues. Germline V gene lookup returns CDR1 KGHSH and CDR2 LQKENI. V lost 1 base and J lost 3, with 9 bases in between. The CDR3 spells CASSPRTVDYGYTF. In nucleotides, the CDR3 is TGTGCCAGCTCACCACGGACAGTGGACTATGGCTACACCTTC.

CDR3 coding DNA: TGTGCCAGCAGCTCCGGACTCAATGAGCAGTTCTTC. It translates to CASSSGLNEQFF. The chain links TRBV13 to TRBJ2-1; D is possibly TRBD2 (5 bases). Germline-derived CDR1 and CDR2 are PRHDT and FYEKMQ (reference sequence). V lost 4 bases, J lost 6 bases, and 7 bases lay in between. This CDR3 region has 12 residues. Complete variable domain (other parts from reference TRBV13 and TRBJ2-1): AAGVIQSPRHLIKEKRETATLKCYPIPRHDTVYWYQQGPGQDPQFLISFYEKMQSDKGSIPDRFSAQQFSDYHSELNMSSLELGDSALYFCASSSGLNEQFFGPGTRLTVL.

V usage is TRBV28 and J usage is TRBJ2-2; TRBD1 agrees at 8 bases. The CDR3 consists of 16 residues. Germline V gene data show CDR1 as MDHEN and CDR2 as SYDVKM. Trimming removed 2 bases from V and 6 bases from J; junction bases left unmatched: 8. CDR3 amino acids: CASSLPARTGSGELFF. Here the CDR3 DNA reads TGTGCCAGCAGTTTACCCGCCCGGACAGGGTCCGGGGAGCTGTTTTTT.

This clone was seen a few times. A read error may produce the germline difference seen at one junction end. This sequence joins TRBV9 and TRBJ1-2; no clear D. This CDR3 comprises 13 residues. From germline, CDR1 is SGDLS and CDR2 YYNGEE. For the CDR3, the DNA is TGTGCCAGCAGTGACTACAGAAACTATGGCTACCCCTTC. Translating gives CASSDYRNYGYPF.

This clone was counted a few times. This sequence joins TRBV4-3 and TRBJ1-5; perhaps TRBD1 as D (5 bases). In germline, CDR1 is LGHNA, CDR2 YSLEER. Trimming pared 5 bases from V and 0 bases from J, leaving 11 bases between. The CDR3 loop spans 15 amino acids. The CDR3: CASSAGTPSNQPQHF. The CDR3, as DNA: TGCGCCAGCAGCGCTGGGACTCCTAGCAATCAGCCCCAGCATTTT.

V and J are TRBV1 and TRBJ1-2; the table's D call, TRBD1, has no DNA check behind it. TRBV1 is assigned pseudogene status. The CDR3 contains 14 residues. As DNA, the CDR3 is TGCACCAGCAGCCCCGGACAGGTCAGCTGTGGCTACACCTTC. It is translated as CTSSPGQVSCGYTF.

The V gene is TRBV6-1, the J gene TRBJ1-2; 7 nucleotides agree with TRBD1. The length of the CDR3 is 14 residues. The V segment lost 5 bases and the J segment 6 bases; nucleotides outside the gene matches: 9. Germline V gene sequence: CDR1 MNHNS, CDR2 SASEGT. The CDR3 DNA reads TGTGCCAGCAGTCCCAAGTACAGGGGCCATGGCTACACCTTC. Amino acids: CASSPKYRGHGYTF.

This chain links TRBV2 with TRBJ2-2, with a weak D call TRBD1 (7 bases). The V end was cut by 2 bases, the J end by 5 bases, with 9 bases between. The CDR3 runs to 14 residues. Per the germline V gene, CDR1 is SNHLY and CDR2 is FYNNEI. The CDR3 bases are TGTGCCAGCAGTGAACAGGGGGGAACCGGGGAGCTGTTTTTT. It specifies CASSEQGGTGELFF. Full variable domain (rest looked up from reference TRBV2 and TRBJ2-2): EPEVTQTPSHQVTQMGQEVILRCVPISNHLYFYWYRQILGQKVEFLVSFYNNEISEKSEIFDDQFSVERPDGSNFTLKIRSTKLEDSAMYFCASSEQGGTGELFFGEGSRLTVL.

The chain's CDR3 is CASSLAQIKDRGDDPLHF. CDR3 nucleotides: TGTGCCAGCAGCTTAGCACAAATCAAGGACAGGGGGGATGATCCCCTCCACTTT. The chain carries TRBV7-9 and TRBJ1-6, with 10 bases aligning to TRBD1. CDR3 length: 18 amino acids. The V gene's germline CDR1 is SEHNR and CDR2 FQNEAQ (reference sequence). Unmatched junction bases numbered 15, after V lost 0 bases and J lost 13 bases. The variable domain in full, with the rest retrieved from reference TRBV7-9 and TRBJ1-6, is DTGVSQNPRHKITKRGQNVTFRCDPISEHNRLYWYRQTLGQGPEFLTYFQNEAQLEKSRLLSDRFSAERPKGSFSTLEIQRTEQGDSAMYLCASSLAQIKDRGDDPLHFGNGTRLTVT.